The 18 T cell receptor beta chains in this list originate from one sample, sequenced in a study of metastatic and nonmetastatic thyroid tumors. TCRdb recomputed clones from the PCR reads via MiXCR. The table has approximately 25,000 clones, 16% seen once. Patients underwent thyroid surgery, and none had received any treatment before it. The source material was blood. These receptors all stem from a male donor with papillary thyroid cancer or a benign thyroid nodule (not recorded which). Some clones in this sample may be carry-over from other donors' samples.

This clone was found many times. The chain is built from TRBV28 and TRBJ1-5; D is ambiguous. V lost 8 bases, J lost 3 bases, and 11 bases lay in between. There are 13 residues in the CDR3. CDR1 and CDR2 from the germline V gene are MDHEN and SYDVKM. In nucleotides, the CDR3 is TGTGCCAGCTCAGGTGGACTCAATCAGCCCCAGCATTTT. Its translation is CASSGGLNQPQHF.

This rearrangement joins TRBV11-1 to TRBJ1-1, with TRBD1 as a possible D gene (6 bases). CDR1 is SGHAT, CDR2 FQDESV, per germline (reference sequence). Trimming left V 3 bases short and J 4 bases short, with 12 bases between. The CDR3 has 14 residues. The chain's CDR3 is CASSFVRGGTEAFF. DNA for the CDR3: TGTGCCAGCAGCTTTGTCAGGGGCGGCACTGAAGCTTTCTTT.

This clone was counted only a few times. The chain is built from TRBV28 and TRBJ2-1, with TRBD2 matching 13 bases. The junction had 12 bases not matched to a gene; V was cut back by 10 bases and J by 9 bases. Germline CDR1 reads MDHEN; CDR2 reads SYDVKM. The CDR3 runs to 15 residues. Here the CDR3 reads CAITCTSGRGGEQFF. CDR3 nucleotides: TGTGCCATCACCTGTACTAGCGGGAGGGGCGGTGAGCAGTTCTTC.

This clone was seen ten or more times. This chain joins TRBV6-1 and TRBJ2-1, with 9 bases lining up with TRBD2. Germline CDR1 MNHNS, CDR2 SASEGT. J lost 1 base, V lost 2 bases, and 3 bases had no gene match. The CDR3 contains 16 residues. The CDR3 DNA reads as TGTGCCAGCAGTGAATGGGCGGGAGGGTCCTACAATGAGCAGTTCTTC. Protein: CASSEWAGGSYNEQFF.

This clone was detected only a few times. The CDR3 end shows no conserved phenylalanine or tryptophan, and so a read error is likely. DNA of the CDR3: TGCGCCAGCAGCGTTCTGACTATC. Its protein is CASSVLTI. This chain connects TRBV5-1 to TRBJ2-6, with D unclear. In germline, CDR1 is SGHRS, CDR2 YFSETQ. The CDR3 is 8 residues long. With 4 bases removed from V and 16 bases from J, the gap between germline ends came to 3 bases.

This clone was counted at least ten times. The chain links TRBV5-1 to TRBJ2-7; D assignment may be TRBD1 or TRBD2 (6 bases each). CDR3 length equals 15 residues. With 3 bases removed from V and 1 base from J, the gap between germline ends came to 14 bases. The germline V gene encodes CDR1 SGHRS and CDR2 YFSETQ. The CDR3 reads CASSSGAGTSYEQYF. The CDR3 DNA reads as TGCGCCAGCAGCTCGGGGGCGGGGACTTCCTACGAGCAGTACTTC.

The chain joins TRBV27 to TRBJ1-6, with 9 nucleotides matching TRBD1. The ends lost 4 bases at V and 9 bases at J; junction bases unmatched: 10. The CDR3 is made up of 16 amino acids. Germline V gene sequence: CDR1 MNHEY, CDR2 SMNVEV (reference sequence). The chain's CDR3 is CASSSDTGGRCSPLHF. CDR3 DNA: TGTGCCAGCAGTTCTGACACAGGGGGCCGGTGTTCACCCCTCCACTTT.

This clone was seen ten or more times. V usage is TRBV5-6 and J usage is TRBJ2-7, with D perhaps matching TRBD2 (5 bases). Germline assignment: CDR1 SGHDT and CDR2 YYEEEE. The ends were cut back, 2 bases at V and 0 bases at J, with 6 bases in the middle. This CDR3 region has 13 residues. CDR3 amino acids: CASSFRDSYEQYF. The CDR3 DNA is TGTGCCAGCAGCTTTCGGGACTCCTACGAGCAGTACTTC.

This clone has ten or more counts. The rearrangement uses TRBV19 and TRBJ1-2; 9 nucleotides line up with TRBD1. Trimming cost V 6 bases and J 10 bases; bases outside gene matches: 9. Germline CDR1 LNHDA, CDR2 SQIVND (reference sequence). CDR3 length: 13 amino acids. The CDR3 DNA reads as TGTGCCAGTAGGGACAGGGGCCCTCGGGACTACACCTTC. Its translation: CASRDRGPRDYTF. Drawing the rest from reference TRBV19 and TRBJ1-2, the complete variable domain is DGGITQSPKYLFRKEGQNVTLSCEQNLNHDAMYWYRQDPGQGLRLIYYSQIVNDFQKGDIAEGYSVSREKKESFPLTVTSAQKNPTAFYLCASRDRGPRDYTFGSGTRLTVV.

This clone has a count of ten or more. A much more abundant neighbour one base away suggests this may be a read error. CDR3 sequence reads: CASGPVSTGANALTF. The CDR3 DNA reads TGTGCCAGCGGACCTGTCTCAACTGGGGCCAACGCCCTGACTTTC. V and J are TRBV11-2 and TRBJ2-6; perhaps TRBD1 as D (5 bases). The CDR3 sequence is 15 residues long. Germline loops: CDR1 SGHAT, CDR2 FQNNGV. Together with reference TRBV11-2 and TRBJ2-6, the CDR3 gives the full variable domain: EAGVAQSPRYKIIEKRQSVAFWCNPISGHATLYWYQQILGQGPKLLIQFQNNGVVDDSQLPKDRFSAERLKGVDSTLKIQPAKLEDSAVYLCASGPVSTGANALTFGAGSRLTVL.

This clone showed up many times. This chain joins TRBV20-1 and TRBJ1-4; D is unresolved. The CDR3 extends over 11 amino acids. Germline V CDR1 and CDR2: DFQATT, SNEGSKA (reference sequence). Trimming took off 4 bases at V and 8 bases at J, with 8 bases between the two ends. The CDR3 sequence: CSAIHGEKLFF. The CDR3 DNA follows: TGCAGTGCTATCCATGGAGAAAAACTGTTTTTT.

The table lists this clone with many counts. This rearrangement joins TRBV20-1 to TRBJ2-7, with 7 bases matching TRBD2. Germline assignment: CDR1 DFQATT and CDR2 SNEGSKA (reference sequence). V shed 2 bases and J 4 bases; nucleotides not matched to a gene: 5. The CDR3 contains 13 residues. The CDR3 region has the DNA TGCAGTGCTAGATCTAGCGGAGCTTACGAGCAGTACTTC. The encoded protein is CSARSSGAYEQYF.

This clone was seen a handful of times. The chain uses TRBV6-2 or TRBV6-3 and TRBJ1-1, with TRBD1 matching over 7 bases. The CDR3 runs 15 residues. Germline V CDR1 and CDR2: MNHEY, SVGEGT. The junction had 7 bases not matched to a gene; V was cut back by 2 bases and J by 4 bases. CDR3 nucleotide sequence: TGTGCCAGCAGTTACAGGGGGCGCGGTGGCACTGAAGCTTTCTTT. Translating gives CASSYRGRGGTEAFF.

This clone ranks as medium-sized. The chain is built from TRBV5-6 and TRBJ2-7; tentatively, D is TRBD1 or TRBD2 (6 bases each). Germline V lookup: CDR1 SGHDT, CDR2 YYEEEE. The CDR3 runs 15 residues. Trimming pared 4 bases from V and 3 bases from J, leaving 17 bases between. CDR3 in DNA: TGTGCCAGCAGCAACACGGGGGCCAACCTCTACGAGCAGTACTTC. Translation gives CASSNTGANLYEQYF.

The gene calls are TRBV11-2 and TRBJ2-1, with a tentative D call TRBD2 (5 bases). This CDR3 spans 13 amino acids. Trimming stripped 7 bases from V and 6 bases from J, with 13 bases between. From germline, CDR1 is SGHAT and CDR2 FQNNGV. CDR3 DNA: TGTGCCAGCATCTTGAAGAGCGGCAATGAGCAGTTCTTC. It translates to CASILKSGNEQFF.

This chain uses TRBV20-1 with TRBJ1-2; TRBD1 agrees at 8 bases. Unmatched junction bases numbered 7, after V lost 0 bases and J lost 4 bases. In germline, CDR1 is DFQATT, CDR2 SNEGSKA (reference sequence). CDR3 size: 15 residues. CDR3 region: CSAREPGQESYGYTF. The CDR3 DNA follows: TGCAGTGCTAGAGAGCCGGGACAGGAGAGCTATGGCTACACCTTC.

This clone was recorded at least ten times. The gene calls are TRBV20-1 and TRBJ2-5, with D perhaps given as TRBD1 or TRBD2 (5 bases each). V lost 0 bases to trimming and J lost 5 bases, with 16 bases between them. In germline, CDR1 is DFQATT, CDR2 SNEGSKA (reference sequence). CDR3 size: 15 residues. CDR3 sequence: CSARDRGREWETQYF. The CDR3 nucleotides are TGCAGTGCTAGAGATCGCGGCAGGGAGTGGGAGACCCAGTACTTC.

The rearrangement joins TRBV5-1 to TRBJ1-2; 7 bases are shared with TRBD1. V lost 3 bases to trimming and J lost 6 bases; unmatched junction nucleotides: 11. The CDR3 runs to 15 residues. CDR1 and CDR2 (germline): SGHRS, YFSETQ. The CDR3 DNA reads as TGCGCCAGCAGCTCGAGGCAGGGGGTAGTCGATGGCTACACCTTC. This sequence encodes CASSSRQGVVDGYTF.